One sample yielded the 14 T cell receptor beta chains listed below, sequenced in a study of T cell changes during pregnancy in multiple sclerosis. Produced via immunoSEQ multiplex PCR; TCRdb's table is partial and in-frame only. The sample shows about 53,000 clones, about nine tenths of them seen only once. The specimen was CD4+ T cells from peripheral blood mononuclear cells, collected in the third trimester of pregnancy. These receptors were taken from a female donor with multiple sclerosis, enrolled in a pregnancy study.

This CDR3 is CASSDSGGQPQHF. In DNA, the CDR3 is TGTGCCAGCAGTGACTCTGGAGGTCAGCCCCAGCATTTT. The chain is built from TRBV25-1 and TRBJ1-5; no firm D call. V lost 3 bases and J 6 bases, leaving 9 bases between the germline ends. Germline CDR1 is MGHDK and CDR2 is SYGVNS. This CDR3 spans 13 amino acids.

CDR3 sequence: CASSAGENTEAFF. The CDR3 nucleotides are TGTGCCAGCAGTGCCGGGGAGAACACTGAAGCTTTCTTT. This chain joins TRBV2 and TRBJ1-1; D gene ambiguous. The germline CDR1 and CDR2 sequences are SNHLY and FYNNEI. Trimming removed 4 bases from V and 1 base from J, with 7 bases in between. The CDR3 has 13 amino acids.

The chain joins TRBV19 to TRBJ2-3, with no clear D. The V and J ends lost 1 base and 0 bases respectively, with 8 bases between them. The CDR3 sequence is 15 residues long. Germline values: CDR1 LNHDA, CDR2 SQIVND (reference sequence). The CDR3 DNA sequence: TGTGCCAGTAGTATAGGTCGGGTGAGCACAGATACGCAGTATTTT. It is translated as CASSIGRVSTDTQYF.

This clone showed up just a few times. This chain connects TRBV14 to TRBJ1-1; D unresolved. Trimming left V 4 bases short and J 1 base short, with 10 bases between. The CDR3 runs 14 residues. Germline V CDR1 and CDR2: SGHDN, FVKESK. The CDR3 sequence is CASSLTPGNTEAFF. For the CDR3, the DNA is TGTGCCAGCAGCCTTACTCCAGGGAACACTGAAGCTTTCTTT.

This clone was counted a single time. The CDR3 DNA is TGTGCCACCAGCAGGGGACAGCCACCCCAGCATTTT. As protein: CATSRGQPPQHF. The V and J genes are TRBV15 and TRBJ1-5, with 7 bases matching TRBD1. The CDR3 loop spans 12 amino acids. V lost 3 bases and J lost 10; bases outside the gene matches: 3. Per germline, CDR1 LNHNV and CDR2 YYDKDF (reference sequence).

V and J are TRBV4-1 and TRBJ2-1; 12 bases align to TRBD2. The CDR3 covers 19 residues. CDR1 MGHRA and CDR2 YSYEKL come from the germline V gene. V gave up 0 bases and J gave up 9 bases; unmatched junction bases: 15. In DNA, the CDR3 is TGCGCCAGCAGCCAAGATTGGGCTAGCGGGGGGGCGGGATACTCTGAGCAGTTCTTC. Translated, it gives CASSQDWASGGAGYSEQFF.

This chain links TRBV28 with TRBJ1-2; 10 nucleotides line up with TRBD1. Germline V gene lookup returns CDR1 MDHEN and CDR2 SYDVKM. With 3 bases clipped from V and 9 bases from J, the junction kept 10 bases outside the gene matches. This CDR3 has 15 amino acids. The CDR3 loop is CASSFPTGGRSSYTF. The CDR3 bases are TGTGCCAGCAGTTTCCCGACAGGGGGCCGGAGTAGCTACACCTTC.

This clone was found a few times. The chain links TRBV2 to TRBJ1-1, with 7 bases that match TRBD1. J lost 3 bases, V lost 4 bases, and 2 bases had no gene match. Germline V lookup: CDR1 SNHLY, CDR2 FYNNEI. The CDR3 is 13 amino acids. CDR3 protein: CASSADRDTEAFF. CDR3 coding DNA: TGTGCCAGCAGTGCCGACAGGGACACTGAAGCTTTCTTT. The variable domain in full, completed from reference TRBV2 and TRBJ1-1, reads EPEVTQTPSHQVTQMGQEVILRCVPISNHLYFYWYRQILGQKVEFLVSFYNNEISEKSEIFDDQFSVERPDGSNFTLKIRSTKLEDSAMYFCASSADRDTEAFFGQGTRLTVV.

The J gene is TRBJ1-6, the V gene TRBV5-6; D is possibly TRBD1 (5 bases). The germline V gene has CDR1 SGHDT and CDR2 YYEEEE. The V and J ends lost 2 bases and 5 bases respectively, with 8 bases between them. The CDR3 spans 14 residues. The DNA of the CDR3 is TGTGCCAGCAGCTTTGGGGCGAATAATTCACCCCTCCACTTT. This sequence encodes CASSFGANNSPLHF.

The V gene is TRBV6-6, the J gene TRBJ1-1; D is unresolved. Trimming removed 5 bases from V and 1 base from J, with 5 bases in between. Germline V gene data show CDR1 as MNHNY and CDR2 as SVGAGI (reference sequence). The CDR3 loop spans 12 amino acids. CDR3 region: CASSRENTEAFF. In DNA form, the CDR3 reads TGTGCCAGCAGTAGAGAGAACACTGAAGCTTTCTTT.

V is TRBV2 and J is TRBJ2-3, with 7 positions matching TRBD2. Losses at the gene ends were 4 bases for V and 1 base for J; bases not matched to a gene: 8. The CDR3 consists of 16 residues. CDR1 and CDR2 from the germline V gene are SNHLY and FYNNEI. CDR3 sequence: CASSGYSSGGTDTQYF. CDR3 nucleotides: TGTGCCAGCAGTGGTTACTCTAGCGGTGGCACAGATACGCAGTATTTT.

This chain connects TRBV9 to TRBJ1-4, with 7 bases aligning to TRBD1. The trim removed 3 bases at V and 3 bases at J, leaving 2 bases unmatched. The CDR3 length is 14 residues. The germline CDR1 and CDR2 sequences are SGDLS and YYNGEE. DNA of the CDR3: TGTGCCAGCAGCGACGGGACAGCTAATGAAAAACTGTTTTTT. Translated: CASSDGTANEKLFF.

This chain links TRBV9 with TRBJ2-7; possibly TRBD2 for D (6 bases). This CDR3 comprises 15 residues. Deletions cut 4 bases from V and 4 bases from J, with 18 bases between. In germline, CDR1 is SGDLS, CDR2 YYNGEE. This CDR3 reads CASSPPTGEVYEQYF. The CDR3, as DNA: TGTGCCAGCAGCCCCCCGACGGGGGAGGTATACGAGCAGTACTTC. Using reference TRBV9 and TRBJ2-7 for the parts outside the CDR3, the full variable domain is DSGVTQTPKHLITATGQRVTLRCSPRSGDLSVYWYQQSLDQGLQFLIQYYNGEERAKGNILERFSAQQFPDLHSELNLSSLELGDSALYFCASSPPTGEVYEQYFGPGTRLTVT.

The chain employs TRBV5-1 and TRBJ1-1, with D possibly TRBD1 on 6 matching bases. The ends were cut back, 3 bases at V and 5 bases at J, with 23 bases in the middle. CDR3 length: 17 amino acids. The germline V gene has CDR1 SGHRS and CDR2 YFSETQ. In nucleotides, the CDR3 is TGCGCCAGCAGCTCTAATGGGGGGGCTGAGTACACTACTGAAGCTTTCTTT. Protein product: CASSSNGGAEYTTEAFF.